The T cell receptor beta chain described here comes from a study of blood T cell repertoires in COVID-19. Study-level information: Samples taken during acute and convalescent COVID-19 were collected in the United States, Italy and Spain.

Generated by immunoSEQ multiplex PCR, the TCRdb table keeps only in-frame clones and is missing some. The table records over 130,000 clones, about 74% of them present only once. The CDR3 totals 16 residues. The V gene's germline CDR1 is SGHNT and CDR2 YYREEE (reference sequence). With V trimmed by 6 bases and J by 2 bases, 7 bases remained unmatched. This sequence joins TRBV5-4 and TRBJ2-6, with TRBD2 matching over 8 bases. This sequence originates from a man aged 45-65 years with acute or convalescent COVID-19. The sequencing sample was made of peripheral blood. CDR3 sequence reads: CASTGRGVAGANVLTF. The CDR3 DNA reads as TGTGCCAGCACCGGGAGGGGGGTAGCTGGGGCCAACGTCCTGACTTTC.